This TCR beta chain was sequenced during a study of blood T cells in healthy people across ages. Overall study results and limits: Because donor CMV status was unknown, expanded clonotype changes were possibly confounded. Per million T cells, TCR beta diversity dropped roughly linearly as age increased.

This clonotype was found many times. What it binds is unknown. V lost 4 bases, J lost 2 bases, and 14 bases stayed unmatched. This CDR3 region has 17 residues. Germline loops: CDR1 SGHKS, CDR2 YYEKEE (reference sequence). A J-beta primer mix and a sample-barcoded 5' primer were used in a second PCR of roughly 6 to 11 cycles. Researchers report that each sample yielded at least 2.5 million CDR3-containing paired-end reads. TCRdb fed the 5' RACE reads into MiXCR, producing one record per CDR3 protein. The table has 850,000 or so distinct CDR3 sequences, around 30% seen once; the top ten hold roughly 17%.

The sample taken for sequencing was blood. This receptor was obtained from a woman aged 80 or over in good health. This chain uses TRBV5-5 with TRBJ2-5; 7 nucleotides line up with TRBD2. DNA of the CDR3: TGTGCCAGCAGCCTTCTAGGTGGGGGGGGACTGCAAGAGACCCAGTACTTC. Protein sequence: CASSLLGGGGLQETQYF.